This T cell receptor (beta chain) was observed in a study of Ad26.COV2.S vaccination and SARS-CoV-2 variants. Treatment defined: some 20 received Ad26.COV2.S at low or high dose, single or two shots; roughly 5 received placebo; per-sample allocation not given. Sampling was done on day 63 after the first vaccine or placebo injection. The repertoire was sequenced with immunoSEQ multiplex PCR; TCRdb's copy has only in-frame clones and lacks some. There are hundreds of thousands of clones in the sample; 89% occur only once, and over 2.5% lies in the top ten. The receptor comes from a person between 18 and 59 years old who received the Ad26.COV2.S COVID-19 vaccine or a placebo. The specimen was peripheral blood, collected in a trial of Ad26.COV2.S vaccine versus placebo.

The CDR3 DNA reads TGCGCCAGCAGCCAAGACCAGGGGGCGGCTGGAAACACCATATATTTT. Translation: CASSQDQGAAGNTIYF. The chain links TRBV4-1 to TRBJ1-3; 8 bases are shared with TRBD1. Germline V gene lookup returns CDR1 MGHRA and CDR2 YSYEKL. J lost 2 bases, V lost 0 bases, and 3 bases had no gene match. The CDR3 contains 16 residues.